This TCR beta chain derives from a study of regulatory T cells in long-lasting Graves disease (dated by TCRdb to about 2021). Study-level background: Antithyroid drugs had been taken for less than 3 months by newly diagnosed Graves' disease patients. Persistent Graves' disease patients were compared with newly diagnosed Graves' disease patients by peripheral blood TCR sequencing and RNA sequencing. The study was conducted in China and was registered as a clinical trial. TCR sequencing covered roughly 13 persistent and 20 or so newly diagnosed Graves' disease patients, about 35 samples in total.

CDR3 length: 16 amino acids, cysteine to phenylalanine. The CDR3 DNA has 48 bases and is translated from base 1. The germline V gene (reference sequence) sets CDR1 to SEHNR and CDR2 to FQNEAQ. Germline trimming amounts to 5 bases on V and 2 bases on J, with 9 as the count of junction bases outside the gene matches. The time point label for this specimen denotes: newly diagnosed GD, antithyroid drugs for less than 3 months. RNA was extracted from PBMCs in TRIzol for both TCR sequencing and RNA sequencing. Graves' disease was diagnosed according to American Thyroid Association guidelines. Patients for the study were recruited at an endocrinology department in Xi'an, China. Each patient gave approximately 9.7 milliliters of peripheral blood, collected in an EDTA anticoagulant tube. Ficoll Paque Plus density gradient separation was used to isolate PBMCs, and no further T cell sorting was performed. An Agilent 2100 Bioanalyzer and agarose gel were used to check RNA quality, while a NanoDrop 2000 measured RNA concentration.

What the study reported, not specific to this receptor: As a limitation, the authors acknowledged that the small sample size may reduce accuracy. Because the primary lesion, thyroid tissue, could not be accessed, the study looked at peripheral blood alone. Lower TCR Shannon entropy and fewer highly expanded clones were observed in persistent Graves' disease patients than in newly diagnosed patients, which suggested clonal expansion. Persistent disease showed preferential use of TRBV28, TRBJ1-2 and TRBJ2-5, whereas newly diagnosed disease favored TRBV20-1 and TRBJ2-1. Persistent patients shared more public clonotypes among themselves (approximately 2,500) than newly diagnosed patients did (more than 950). Sequencing and analysis were limited to the TCR beta chain.

Libraries came from multiplex PCR. TCRdb records Illumina HiSeq 4000 as the sequencer. TCR beta libraries were built with iRepertoire HTBI primers and Arm-PCR amplification of CDR3 regions. Before sequencing, the PCR products underwent gel purification. The authors' analysis ran thus. Gene usage analysis of CDR3 amino acid clonotypes used the roughly 60 TRBV and fewer than 15 TRBJ segments found across samples. Filtered high-quality paired reads were merged into contigs using COPE and FqMerger. Contigs were aligned with BLAST to IMGT TRBV, TRBD and TRBJ reference genes, and CDR3 was defined per IMGT. Any clonotype with a frequency above 0.1% was classified as a highly expanded clone. Shannon entropy was used to measure repertoire diversity, and the Gini coefficient was used to measure V-J evenness. A clonotype found in more than one individual was treated as public. TCRdb reanalyzed the raw reads on its own, using fastp at Q25 for trimming and MiXCR for clone calling, and kept in-frame beta chains. Rows are combined by CDR3 protein, so each entry shows the most common genes and DNA. The V and J calls reflect TCRdb's pipeline rather than the authors' work. This sample is represented by hundreds of thousands of distinct CDR3 sequences; about 16% of them were singletons. The ten largest account for about 11% of the sample.

There are many counts of this clonotype. The antigen this receptor binds is unknown. Within one base of it there is no much larger clone, and no base qualities were kept. The same data also contributed to another study, on T cells in Graves' hyperthyroidism and ophthalmopathy. As the second publication notes: A patient counted as having stable Graves' hyperthyroidism if no progression to ophthalmopathy occurred over 18 months of follow-up. Hyperthyroidism patients were newly diagnosed, had a disease duration of under 2 months, and were aged 18 to 65 years. Exclusion was applied to patients with uncontrolled infections, other autoimmune diseases, pregnancy or lactation. Diagnoses were established on the basis of clinical symptoms, serum thyroxine and TRAb, thyroid ultrasound, and orbital computed tomography. For the first round of RT-PCR on the TCR CDR3, the HTBI primer set was used together with the Qiagen OneStep RT-PCR kit. Most expanded thyroid clonotypes (frequency above 0.001) were also found in blood, which suggests that blood repertoires may mirror thyroid immune responses. A 13 V-J signature model separated ophthalmopathy from stable hyperthyroidism, with roughly 88% sensitivity and roughly 82% specificity in cross-validation and 80%/75% in testing. In validation, the model predicted progression to ophthalmopathy a median of 6.5 months before onset, with 70% to 71% sensitivity and more than 72% specificity. TCR V-J signatures able to tell the groups apart were searched for in a discovery cohort of 100 patients, of whom around 42 had Graves' ophthalmopathy and 55 to 65 had stable Graves' hyperthyroidism. Prospective prediction of ophthalmopathy was tested in an independent validation cohort consisting of 18 to 20 hyperthyroidism patients and 15 or so patients who later progressed to ophthalmopathy. The approximately 100 discovery patients were divided at random into training and test sets in a 7:3 ratio. In addition, the study compared T-cell repertoires in thyroid tissue and in blood from about six Graves' hyperthyroidism patients. After sampling, hyperthyroidism patients received methimazole starting at 30 mg daily, and ophthalmopathy patients received high-dose intravenous methylprednisolone. Libraries were constructed in a second round of multiplex PCR, after which size selection and purification were performed. Libraries were sequenced paired-end with 100 bp reads on an Illumina HiSeq2000. SOAPnuke was used to process the raw data, throwing out any read that contained adapters or uncalled bases, had a mean Phred below 15, or lacked an exact constant-primer or identifier match. High-quality paired reads were merged using COPE v1.2.5, and each unique nucleotide sequence was defined as a clonotype. MiTCR v1.1 was used to align the clonotypes against IMGT TRBV, TRBD and TRBJ reference segments. Only V-J combinations with frequency above 0.0001, covering approximately 99% of repertoires, were analysed. The TCS score was defined as the ratio of F50 (clonal expansion) to E x V (chaos), calculated using BLOSUM62-based TCRdist between CDR3 peptides within each V-J. Welch's t-statistics and random forest reduced just over 500 V-J features to about 12, which were used in a naive Bayes classifier (R e1071). Sample size was not statistically predetermined, and investigators were not blinded to group allocation. The paper reports TCR Vbeta CDR3 sequencing of approximately 140 peripheral blood samples: fewer than 50 ophthalmopathy, 70 to 85 hyperthyroidism and approximately 17 progressor patients.

In this chain, TRBV7-9 is recombined with TRBJ2-7; 10 bases in the middle match TRBD1. The clonotype was recovered from a man younger than 35 with Graves disease. Donor details come from another sample of the same person, matched by shared clones. The starting material was peripheral blood mononuclear cells (PBMCs), obtained at new diagnosis, from a patient treated with antithyroid drugs. Here the CDR3 is given as CASSDLGQGLTYEQYF. The sequence in DNA is TGTGCCAGCAGCGATCTGGGACAGGGGTTAACCTACGAGCAGTACTTC.